The 27 T cell receptor beta chains listed next were all sequenced from one sample in a study of shared clonotypes between healthy human individuals. Here immunoSEQ multiplex PCR was the method, and the copy in TCRdb shows in-frame clones only, minus some. The sample lists around 480,000 clones, almost 80% seen once, with about 12% in the top ten. Specimen: PBMCs. The receptors originated from a woman in her thirties or forties in good health. Some clones in this sample may be carry-over from other donors' samples.

This clone was detected ten times or more. CDR3 sequence reads: CASSLVLAGGPESDTQYF. In nucleotides, the CDR3 is TGTGCCAGCAGCTTAGTCCTAGCGGGAGGGCCGGAGTCAGATACGCAGTATTTT. V and J are TRBV7-2 and TRBJ2-3; 12 bases line up with TRBD2. CDR1 and CDR2 (germline): SGHTA, FQGNSA. The trim removed 1 base at V and 4 bases at J, leaving 9 bases unmatched. The CDR3 is 18 amino acids. The full variable domain, rest sourced from reference TRBV7-2 and TRBJ2-3, is GAGVSQSPSNKVTEKGKDVELRCDPISGHTALYWYRQSLGQGLEFLIYFQGNSAPDKSGLPSDRFSAERTGGSVSTLTIQRTQQEDSAVYLCASSLVLAGGPESDTQYFGPGTRLTVL.

The chain employs TRBV2 and TRBJ2-7; D is unresolved. The germline V gene has CDR1 SNHLY and CDR2 FYNNEI. With 4 bases removed from V and 2 bases from J, the gap between germline ends came to 15 bases. The CDR3 has 15 residues. In DNA form, the CDR3 reads TGTGCCAGCAGTGTAGGGCAGTCCAGTCCCTACGAGCAGTACTTC. Its protein is CASSVGQSSPYEQYF.

The genes are TRBV28 and TRBJ1-2, with 7 bases identical to TRBD1. Unmatched junction bases numbered 14, after V lost 7 bases and J lost 0 bases. The CDR3 is 17 residues long. Germline assignment: CDR1 MDHEN and CDR2 SYDVKM. The CDR3 bases are TGTGCCAGCATTACCCAGGGGGGGGCCAAAGCTAACTATGGCTACACCTTC. Translating it yields CASITQGGAKANYGYTF.

CDR3 sequence reads: CASGATSTDTQYF. DNA for the CDR3: TGCGCCAGCGGGGCTACTAGCACAGATACGCAGTATTTT. The gene calls are TRBV10-2 and TRBJ2-3, with D perhaps TRBD1 (5 bases). Germline V gene sequence: CDR1 WSHSY, CDR2 SAAADI. The CDR3 length is 13 residues. The V end was cut by 8 bases, the J end by 0 bases, with 9 bases between.

CDR3 residues: CASSEEDLNTEAFF. The CDR3 nucleotides read TGTGCCAGCAGTGAAGAGGACTTGAACACTGAAGCTTTCTTT. V usage is TRBV25-1 and J usage is TRBJ1-1, with D hard to call. The CDR3 totals 14 residues. Germline CDR1 reads MGHDK; CDR2 reads SYGVNS. The ends were cut back, 2 bases at V and 0 bases at J, with 7 bases in the middle.

This sequence joins TRBV7-9 and TRBJ2-1; D remains ambiguous. Trimming took off 5 bases at V and 3 bases at J, with 11 bases between the two ends. Looked up from germline, CDR1 is SEHNR and CDR2 is FQNEAQ (reference sequence). The CDR3 runs 14 residues. Written as DNA, the CDR3 is TGTGCCAGCAGCCCCCTGTTAAGCTACAATGAGCAGTTCTTC. Protein product: CASSPLLSYNEQFF.

This rearrangement joins TRBV2 to TRBJ1-4; 9 bases are a match to TRBD1. V was pared by 4 bases and J by 10 bases, with 10 bases of the junction left unmatched. CDR1 is SNHLY and CDR2 is FYNNEI in the germline V gene. The CDR3 extends over 15 amino acids. In nucleotides, the CDR3 is TGTGCCAGCAGTGTCTCGGGACAGGGTCTAGTAAAACTGTTTTTT. This encodes CASSVSGQGLVKLFF. Looking up the rest from reference TRBV2 and TRBJ1-4 gives the full variable domain: EPEVTQTPSHQVTQMGQEVILRCVPISNHLYFYWYRQILGQKVEFLVSFYNNEISEKSEIFDDQFSVERPDGSNFTLKIRSTKLEDSAMYFCASSVSGQGLVKLFFGSGTQLSVL.

V and J are TRBV11-3 and TRBJ2-1, with a possible D match to TRBD2 (5 bases). CDR3 length: 14 residues. The V end was cut by 4 bases, the J end by 0 bases, with 7 bases between. Looked up from germline, CDR1 is SGHNT and CDR2 is YENEEA. The DNA for the CDR3 is TGTGCCAGCAGCTCGGAGGCCTCCTACAATGAGCAGTTCTTC. Protein product: CASSSEASYNEQFF. Full variable domain (remainder filled in from reference TRBV11-3 and TRBJ2-1): EAGVVQSPRYKIIEKKQPVAFWCNPISGHNTLYWYLQNLGQGPELLIRYENEEAVDDSQLPKDRFSAERLKGVDSTLKIQPAELGDSAVYLCASSSEASYNEQFFGPGTRLTVL.

This chain uses TRBV19 with TRBJ1-5, with D possibly TRBD1 on 6 matching bases. V lost 7 bases to trimming and J lost 5 bases, with 15 bases between them. CDR1 is LNHDA, CDR2 SQIVND, per germline (reference sequence). CDR3 length: 14 residues. The DNA for the CDR3 is TGTGCCAGTATTCCACAGGGAGGGGATCAGCCCCAGCATTTT. Its translation is CASIPQGGDQPQHF.

The chain employs TRBV6-6 and TRBJ1-5; TRBD1 agrees at 7 bases. Germline V gene lookup returns CDR1 MNHNY and CDR2 SVGAGI (reference sequence). This CDR3 contains 15 residues. Trimming removed 0 bases from V and 6 bases from J; junction bases left unmatched: 5. The CDR3 loop is CASSYSTGPGQPQHF. CDR3 sequence (DNA): TGTGCCAGCAGTTACTCGACAGGGCCGGGTCAGCCCCAGCATTTT.

The V gene is TRBV19, the J gene TRBJ2-1; D is possibly TRBD1 (5 bases). Trimming left V 3 bases short and J 6 bases short, with 15 bases between. Germline V gene lookup returns CDR1 LNHDA and CDR2 SQIVND (reference sequence). The CDR3 totals 15 residues. CDR3 residues: CASSITAGFGNEQFF. The CDR3 DNA follows: TGTGCCAGTAGTATCACGGCAGGGTTTGGCAATGAGCAGTTCTTC.

The chain has TRBV7-2 and TRBJ2-7; D not resolved. Trimming took 5 bases from V and 7 from J, leaving 9 bases between them. CDR1 and CDR2 (germline): SGHTA, FQGNSA. The CDR3 sequence is 11 residues long. The CDR3 reads CASSAHEEQYF. CDR3 nucleotides: TGTGCCAGCAGCGCTCACGAGGAGCAGTACTTC.

The rearrangement joins TRBV15 to TRBJ2-5, with D possibly TRBD2 on 6 matching bases. This CDR3 has 15 residues. V was trimmed by 3 bases and J by 4 bases, leaving 15 bases between them. Germline V gives CDR1 LNHNV, CDR2 YYDKDF (reference sequence). CDR3 DNA: TGTGCCACCAGCAGCCCGACTAGAAACTCAGAGACCCAGTACTTC. Its translation: CATSSPTRNSETQYF.

The V gene is TRBV7-8, the J gene TRBJ2-5; 7 bases are shared with TRBD1. The DNA end is a closer match to TRBJ2-7, so the J assignment may be wrong. This CDR3 spans 14 amino acids. Per germline, CDR1 SGHVS and CDR2 FQNEAQ. The chain's CDR3 is CASSLGDSHYEQYF. The CDR3 DNA is TGTGCCAGCAGCTTAGGGGACAGTCACTACGAGCAGTACTTC.

The chain combines TRBV6-4 with TRBJ2-7; tentatively, D is TRBD1 (6 bases). The V and J ends lost 9 bases and 4 bases respectively, with 16 bases between them. Germline CDR1 MRHNA, CDR2 SNTAGT. The CDR3 is 13 amino acids. As DNA, the CDR3 is TGTGCCAGACCTACAGGGTGTAGGTACGAGCAGTACTTC. As protein: CARPTGCRYEQYF.

This clone was seen only a few times. V gene TRBV7-9 combines with J gene TRBJ1-2; D is unclear. CDR1 is SEHNR, CDR2 FQNEAQ, per germline (reference sequence). Trimming left V 5 bases short and J 4 bases short, with 11 bases between. This CDR3 spans 13 amino acids. The CDR3 sequence: CASSPDTAYGYTF. CDR3 nucleotides: TGTGCCAGCAGCCCAGACACCGCCTATGGCTACACCTTC.

The J gene is TRBJ2-2, the V gene TRBV7-6; possibly TRBD2 for D (6 bases). Germline values: CDR1 SGHVS, CDR2 FNYEAQ. The CDR3 extends over 15 amino acids. V shed 3 bases and J shed 6 bases, with 14 bases lying between them. The CDR3 region has the DNA TGTGCCAGCAGCTTTAGCGGTGGCGGGTCCGGGGAGCTGTTTTTT. It yields the protein CASSFSGGGSGELFF.

This clone is a singleton in its sample. J is TRBJ2-7 and V is TRBV11-3; weak D call: TRBD2 (7 bases). Germline V gene sequence: CDR1 SGHNT, CDR2 YENEEA. V dropped 5 bases and J dropped 4 bases, with 18 bases sitting between them. The CDR3 is 15 residues long. This chain's CDR3 is CASSPGAGAGYEQYF. CDR3 DNA: TGTGCCAGCAGCCCAGGGGCGGGAGCAGGTTACGAGCAGTACTTC.

This clone occurred a few times. V usage is TRBV4-1 and J usage is TRBJ1-2, with D unclear. The CDR3 spans 16 residues. Trimming took off 0 bases at V and 0 bases at J, with 11 bases between the two ends. Germline lookup yields CDR1 MGHRA and CDR2 YSYEKL. This CDR3 is CASSQDLGRTNYGYTF. The CDR3 DNA reads as TGCGCCAGCAGCCAAGATCTAGGCAGAACTAACTATGGCTACACCTTC.

The V and J genes are TRBV28 and TRBJ2-7, with a possible D match to TRBD1 (5 bases). CDR3 length: 14 amino acids. V lost 8 bases and J 3 bases, leaving 17 bases between the germline ends. Germline V gene sequence: CDR1 MDHEN, CDR2 SYDVKM. The CDR3 DNA follows: TGTGCCAGCCACCCCTCAGGGTTGCGCTACGAGCAGTACTTC. Translation gives CASHPSGLRYEQYF.

This sequence joins TRBV13 and TRBJ2-1; 10 bases match TRBD1. This CDR3 has 14 residues. Germline CDR1 PRHDT, CDR2 FYEKMQ (reference sequence). J gave up 6 bases and V 5 bases, and 4 bases lay outside the gene matches. The CDR3 reads CASSQRTGGNEQFF. The CDR3 DNA is TGTGCCAGCAGCCAACGGACAGGGGGCAATGAGCAGTTCTTC. Looking up the rest from reference TRBV13 and TRBJ2-1 gives the full variable domain: AAGVIQSPRHLIKEKRETATLKCYPIPRHDTVYWYQQGPGQDPQFLISFYEKMQSDKGSIPDRFSAQQFSDYHSELNMSSLELGDSALYFCASSQRTGGNEQFFGPGTRLTVL.

Here the CDR3 reads CASSPLGGQGWGTEAFF. The CDR3 nucleotides read TGTGCCAGCTCACCACTGGGGGGACAGGGATGGGGCACTGAAGCTTTCTTT. V is TRBV18 and J is TRBJ1-1; 9 bases map to TRBD1. Germline CDR1 and CDR2: KGHSH and LQKENI. Trimming took 1 base from V and 4 from J; bases not matched to a gene: 10. The CDR3 has 17 residues.

The chain combines TRBV7-6 with TRBJ2-3, with 10 bases matching TRBD2. CDR3 length: 16 residues. With 1 base clipped from V and 1 base from J, the junction kept 2 bases outside the gene matches. CDR1 is SGHVS, CDR2 FNYEAQ, per germline. Here the CDR3 reads CASSLGGTSGTDTQYF. In DNA form, the CDR3 reads TGTGCCAGCAGCTTAGGCGGGACTAGCGGCACAGATACGCAGTATTTT.

The chain combines TRBV14 with TRBJ2-2; 10 bases line up with TRBD2. This CDR3 spans 15 amino acids. V was clipped by 1 base and J by 7 bases; unmatched bases: 3. The germline CDR1 and CDR2 sequences are SGHDN and FVKESK. CDR3 coding DNA: TGTGCCAGCAGCCAAGTTGAGCGGGAGGGCGGGGAGCTGTTTTTT. It translates to CASSQVEREGGELFF.

The gene calls are TRBV6-4 and TRBJ1-3; the D gene is possibly TRBD1 (5 bases). The CDR3 is 14 residues long. The V and J ends lost 8 bases and 0 bases respectively, with 11 bases between them. The V gene's germline CDR1 is MRHNA and CDR2 SNTAGT. The CDR3 here is CASGGTPSGNTIYF. CDR3 in DNA: TGTGCCAGCGGGGGGACTCCCTCTGGAAACACCATATATTTT.

Ten or more counts support this clone. V is TRBV7-9 and J is TRBJ1-1, with 8 bases fitting TRBD1. In germline, CDR1 is SEHNR, CDR2 FQNEAQ (reference sequence). The V and J ends lost 4 bases and 3 bases, in that order; junction bases with no gene match: 10. The CDR3 covers 16 residues. The CDR3 sequence: CASSSRPGGADTEAFF. The CDR3 region has the DNA TGTGCCAGCAGCTCCAGACCAGGGGGCGCGGACACTGAAGCTTTCTTT. Full variable domain (outside the CDR3, taken from reference TRBV7-9 and TRBJ1-1): DTGVSQNPRHKITKRGQNVTFRCDPISEHNRLYWYRQTLGQGPEFLTYFQNEAQLEKSRLLSDRFSAERPKGSFSTLEIQRTEQGDSAMYLCASSSRPGGADTEAFFGQGTRLTVV.

The J gene is TRBJ2-5, the V gene TRBV29-1, with 7 bases matching TRBD2. The DNA end favors TRBJ2-7, so the J call may be wrong. The germline gives CDR1 SQVTM, CDR2 ANQGSEA. The CDR3 spans 11 residues. The CDR3 loop reads CSAGTNYEQYF. The CDR3 DNA reads TGCAGCGCCGGGACTAACTACGAGCAGTACTTC.